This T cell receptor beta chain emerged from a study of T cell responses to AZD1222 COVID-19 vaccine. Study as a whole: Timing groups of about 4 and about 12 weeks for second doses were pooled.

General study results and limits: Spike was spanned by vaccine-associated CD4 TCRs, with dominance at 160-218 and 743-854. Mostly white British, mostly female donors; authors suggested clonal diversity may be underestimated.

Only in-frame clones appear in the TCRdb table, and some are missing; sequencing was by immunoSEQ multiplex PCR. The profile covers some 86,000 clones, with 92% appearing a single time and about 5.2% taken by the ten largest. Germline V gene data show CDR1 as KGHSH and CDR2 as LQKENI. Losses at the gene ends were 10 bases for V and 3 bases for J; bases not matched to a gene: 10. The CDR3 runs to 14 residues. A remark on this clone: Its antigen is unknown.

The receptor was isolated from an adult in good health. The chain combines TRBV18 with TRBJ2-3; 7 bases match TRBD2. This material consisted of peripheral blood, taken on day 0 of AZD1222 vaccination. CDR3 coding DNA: TGTGCCACTCGCGAGGGAGGGAGGACAGATACGCAGTATTTT. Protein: CATREGGRTDTQYF.